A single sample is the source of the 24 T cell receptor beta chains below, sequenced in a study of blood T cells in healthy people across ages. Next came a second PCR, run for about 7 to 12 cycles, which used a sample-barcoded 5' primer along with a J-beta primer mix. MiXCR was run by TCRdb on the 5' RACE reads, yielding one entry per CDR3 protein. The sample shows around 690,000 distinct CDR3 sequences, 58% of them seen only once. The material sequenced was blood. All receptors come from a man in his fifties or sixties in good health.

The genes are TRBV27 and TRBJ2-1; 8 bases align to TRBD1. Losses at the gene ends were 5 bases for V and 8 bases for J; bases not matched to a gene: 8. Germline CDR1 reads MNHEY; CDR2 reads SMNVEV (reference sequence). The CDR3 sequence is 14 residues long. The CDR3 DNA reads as TGTGCCAGCAGTACCGACAGGGGAAGCGATGAGCAGTTCTTC. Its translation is CASSTDRGSDEQFF.

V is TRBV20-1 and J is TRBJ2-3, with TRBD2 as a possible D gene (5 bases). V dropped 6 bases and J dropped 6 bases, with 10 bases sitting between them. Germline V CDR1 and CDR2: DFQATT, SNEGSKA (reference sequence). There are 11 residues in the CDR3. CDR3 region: CSAADYDTQYF. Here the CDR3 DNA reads TGCAGTGCCGCCGACTACGATACGCAGTATTTT.

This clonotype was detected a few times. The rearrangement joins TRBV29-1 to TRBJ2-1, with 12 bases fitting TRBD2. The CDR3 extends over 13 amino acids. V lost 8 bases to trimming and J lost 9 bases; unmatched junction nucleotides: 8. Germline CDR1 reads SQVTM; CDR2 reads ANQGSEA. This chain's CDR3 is CSHRASGGGEQFF. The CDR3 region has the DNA TGCAGCCATCGGGCTAGCGGGGGGGGTGAGCAGTTCTTC.

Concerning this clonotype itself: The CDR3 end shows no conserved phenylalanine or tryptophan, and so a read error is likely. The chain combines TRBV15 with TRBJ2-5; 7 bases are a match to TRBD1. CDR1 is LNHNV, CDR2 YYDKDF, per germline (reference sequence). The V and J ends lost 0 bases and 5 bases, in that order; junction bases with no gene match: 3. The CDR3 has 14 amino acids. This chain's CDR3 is CATSRDQGEETQYY. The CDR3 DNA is TGTGCCACCAGCAGAGACCAGGGGGAGGAGACCCAGTACTAC.

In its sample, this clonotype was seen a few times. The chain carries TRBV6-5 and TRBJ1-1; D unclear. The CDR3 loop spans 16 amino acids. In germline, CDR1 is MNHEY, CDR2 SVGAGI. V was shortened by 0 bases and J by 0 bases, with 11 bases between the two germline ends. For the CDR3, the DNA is TGTGCCAGCAGTTACTCGGCAGGATTCATGAACACTGAAGCTTTCTTT. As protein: CASSYSAGFMNTEAFF.

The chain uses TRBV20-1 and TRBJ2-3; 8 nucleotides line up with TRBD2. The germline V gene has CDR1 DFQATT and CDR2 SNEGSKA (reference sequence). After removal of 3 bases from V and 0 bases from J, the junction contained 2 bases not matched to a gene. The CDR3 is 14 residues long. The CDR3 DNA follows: TGCAGTGCTAGCCGGACTAGCAGCACAGATACGCAGTATTTT. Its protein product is CSASRTSSTDTQYF.

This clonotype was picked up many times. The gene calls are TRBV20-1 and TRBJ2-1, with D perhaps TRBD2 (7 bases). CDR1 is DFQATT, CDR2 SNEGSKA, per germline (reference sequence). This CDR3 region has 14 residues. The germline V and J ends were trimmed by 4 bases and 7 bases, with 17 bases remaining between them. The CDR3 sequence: CSAITARGRNEQFF. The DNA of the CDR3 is TGCAGTGCTATTACGGCGCGGGGGCGGAATGAGCAGTTCTTC.

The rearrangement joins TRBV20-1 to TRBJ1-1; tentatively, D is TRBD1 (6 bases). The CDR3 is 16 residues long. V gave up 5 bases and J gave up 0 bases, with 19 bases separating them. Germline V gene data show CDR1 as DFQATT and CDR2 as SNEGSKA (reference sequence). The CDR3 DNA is TGCAGTGCTGGGGAGGGGGGGGCCTCTATGAACACTGAAGCTTTCTTT. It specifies CSAGEGGASMNTEAFF.

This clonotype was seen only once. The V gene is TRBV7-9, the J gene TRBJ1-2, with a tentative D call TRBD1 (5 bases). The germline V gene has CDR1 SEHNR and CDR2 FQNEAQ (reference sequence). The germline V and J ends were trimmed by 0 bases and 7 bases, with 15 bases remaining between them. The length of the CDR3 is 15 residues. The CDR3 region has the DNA TGTGCCAGCAGCTTAGCAGAGGGACGGTCGGGTGGCTACACCTTC. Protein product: CASSLAEGRSGGYTF.

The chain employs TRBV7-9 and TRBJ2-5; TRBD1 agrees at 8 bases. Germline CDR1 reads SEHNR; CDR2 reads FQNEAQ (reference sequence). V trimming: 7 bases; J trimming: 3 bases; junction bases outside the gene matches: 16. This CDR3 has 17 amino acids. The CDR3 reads CASNQRSGQGLEETQYF. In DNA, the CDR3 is TGTGCCAGCAACCAACGCAGCGGACAGGGTTTGGAAGAGACCCAGTACTTC.

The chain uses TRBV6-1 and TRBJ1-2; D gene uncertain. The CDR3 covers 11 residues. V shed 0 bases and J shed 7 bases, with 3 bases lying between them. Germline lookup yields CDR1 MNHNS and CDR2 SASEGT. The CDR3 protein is CASSEALGYTF. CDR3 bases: TGTGCCAGCAGTGAAGCCCTTGGCTACACCTTC.

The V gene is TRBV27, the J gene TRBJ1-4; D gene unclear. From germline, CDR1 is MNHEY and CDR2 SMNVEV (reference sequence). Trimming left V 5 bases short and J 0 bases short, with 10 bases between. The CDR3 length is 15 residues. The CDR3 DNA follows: TGTGCCAGCAGTCCCTCCCTAGCAACTAATGAAAAACTGTTTTTT. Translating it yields CASSPSLATNEKLFF.

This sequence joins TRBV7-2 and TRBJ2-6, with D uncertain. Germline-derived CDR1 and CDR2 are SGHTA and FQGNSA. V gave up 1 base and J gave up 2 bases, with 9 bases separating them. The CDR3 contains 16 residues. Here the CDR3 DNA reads TGTGCCAGCAGCTTAGGCCCCTCTACTGGGGCCAACGTCCTGACTTTC. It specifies CASSLGPSTGANVLTF.

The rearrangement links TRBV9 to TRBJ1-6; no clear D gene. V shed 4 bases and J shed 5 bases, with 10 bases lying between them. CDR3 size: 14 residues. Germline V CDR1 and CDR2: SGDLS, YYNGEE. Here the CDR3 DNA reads TGTGCCAGCAGCCCCCAGCATAATAATTCACCCCTCCACTTT. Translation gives CASSPQHNNSPLHF. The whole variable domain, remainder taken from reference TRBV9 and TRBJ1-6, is DSGVTQTPKHLITATGQRVTLRCSPRSGDLSVYWYQQSLDQGLQFLIQYYNGEERAKGNILERFSAQQFPDLHSELNLSSLELGDSALYFCASSPQHNNSPLHFGNGTRLTVT.

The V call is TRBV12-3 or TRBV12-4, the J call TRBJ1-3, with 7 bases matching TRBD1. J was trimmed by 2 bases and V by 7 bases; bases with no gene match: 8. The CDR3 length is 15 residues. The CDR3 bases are TGTGCCAGCACCCGTCCCGGGACAGCTGGAAACACCATATATTTT. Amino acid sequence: CASTRPGTAGNTIYF.

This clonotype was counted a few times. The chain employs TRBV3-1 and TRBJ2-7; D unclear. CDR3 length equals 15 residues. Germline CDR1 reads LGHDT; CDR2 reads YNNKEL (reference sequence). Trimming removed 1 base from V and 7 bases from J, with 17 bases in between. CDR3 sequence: CASSQGPLLRREQYF. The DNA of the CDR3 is TGTGCCAGCAGCCAAGGACCCCTACTACGCCGGGAGCAGTACTTC.

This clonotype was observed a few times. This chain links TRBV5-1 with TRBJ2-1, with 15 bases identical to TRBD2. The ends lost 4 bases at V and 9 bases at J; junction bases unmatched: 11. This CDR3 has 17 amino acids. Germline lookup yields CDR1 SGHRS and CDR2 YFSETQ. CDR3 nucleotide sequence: TGCGCCAGCAGCCCAAGGACTAGCGGGGGGGCCTATAGTGAGCAGTTCTTC. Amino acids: CASSPRTSGGAYSEQFF. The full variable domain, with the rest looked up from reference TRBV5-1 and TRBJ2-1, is KAGVTQTPRYLIKTRGQQVTLSCSPISGHRSVSWYQQTPGQGLQFLFEYFSETQRNKGNFPGRFSGRQFSNSRSEMNVSTLELGDSALYLCASSPRTSGGAYSEQFFGPGTRLTVL.

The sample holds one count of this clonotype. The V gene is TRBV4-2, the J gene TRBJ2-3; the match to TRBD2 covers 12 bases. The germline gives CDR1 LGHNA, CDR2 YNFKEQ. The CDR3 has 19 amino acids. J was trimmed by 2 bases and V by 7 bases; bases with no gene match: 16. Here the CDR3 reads CASTKQLLTSGGPTDTQYF. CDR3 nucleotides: TGTGCCAGCACTAAACAGCTCCTGACTAGCGGGGGTCCCACAGATACGCAGTATTTT.

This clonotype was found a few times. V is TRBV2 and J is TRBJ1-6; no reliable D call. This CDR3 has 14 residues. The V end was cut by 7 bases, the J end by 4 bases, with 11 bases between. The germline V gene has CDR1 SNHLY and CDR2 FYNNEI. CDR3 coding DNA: TGTGCCAGCAAGTTTAATGAATATAATTCACCCCTCCACTTT. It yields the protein CASKFNEYNSPLHF.

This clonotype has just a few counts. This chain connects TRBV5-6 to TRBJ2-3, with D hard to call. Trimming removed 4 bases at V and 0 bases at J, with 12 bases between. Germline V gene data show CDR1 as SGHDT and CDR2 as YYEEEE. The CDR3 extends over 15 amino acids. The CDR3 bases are TGTGCCAGCAGCCGATCCGGGTCTAGCACAGATACGCAGTATTTT. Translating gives CASSRSGSSTDTQYF.

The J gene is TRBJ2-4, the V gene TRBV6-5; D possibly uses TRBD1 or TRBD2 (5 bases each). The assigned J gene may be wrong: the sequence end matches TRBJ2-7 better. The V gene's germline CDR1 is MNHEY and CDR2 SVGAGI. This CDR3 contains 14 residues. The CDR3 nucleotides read TGTGCCAGCAGTGGGGTGGGGACCGGGTACGAGCAGTACTTC. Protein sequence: CASSGVGTGYEQYF.

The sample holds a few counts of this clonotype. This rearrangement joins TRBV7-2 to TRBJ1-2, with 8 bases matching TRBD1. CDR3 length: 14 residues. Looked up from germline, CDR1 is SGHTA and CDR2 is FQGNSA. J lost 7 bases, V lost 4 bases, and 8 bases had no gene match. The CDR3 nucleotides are TGTGCCAGCAGCTCCGGACAGGGAAGTCGTGGCTACACCTTC. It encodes CASSSGQGSRGYTF.

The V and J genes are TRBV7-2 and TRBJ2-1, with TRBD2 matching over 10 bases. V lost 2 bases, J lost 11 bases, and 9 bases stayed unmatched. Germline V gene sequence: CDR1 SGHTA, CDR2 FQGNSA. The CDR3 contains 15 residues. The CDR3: CASSLRDLAGGKQFF. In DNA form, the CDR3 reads TGTGCCAGCAGCTTACGGGACTTAGCGGGGGGTAAGCAGTTCTTC. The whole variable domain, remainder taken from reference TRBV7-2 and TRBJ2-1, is GAGVSQSPSNKVTEKGKDVELRCDPISGHTALYWYRQSLGQGLEFLIYFQGNSAPDKSGLPSDRFSAERTGGSVSTLTIQRTQQEDSAVYLCASSLRDLAGGKQFFGPGTRLTVL.

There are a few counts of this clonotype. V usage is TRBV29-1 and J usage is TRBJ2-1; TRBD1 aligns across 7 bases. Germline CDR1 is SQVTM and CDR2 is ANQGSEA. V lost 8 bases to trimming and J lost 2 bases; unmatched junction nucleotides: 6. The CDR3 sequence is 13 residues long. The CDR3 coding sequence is TGCAGCCTCCGGACAGGTGCCTACAATGAGCAGTTCTTC. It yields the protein CSLRTGAYNEQFF.